The present T cell receptor beta chain was sequenced within a study of control samples from healthy donors and cancer patients. CDR1 and CDR2 from the germline V gene are MNHEY and SVGEGT. Trimming shortened V by 4 bases and J by 2 bases, and 6 bases separated the two germline ends. The CDR3 extends over 12 amino acids. The method was immunoSEQ multiplex PCR; TCRdb's version includes in-frame clones alone and lacks a portion of them. The data hold fewer than 150,000 clones, with approximately 90% observed a single time. This receptor was taken from a man aged 18 to 30 in good health. The chain combines TRBV6-2 or TRBV6-3 with TRBJ2-7, with D hard to call. Sequenced: blood. CDR3 residues: CASSSETYEQYF. The CDR3 coding sequence is TGTGCCAGCAGTTCGGAGACCTACGAGCAGTACTTC.